Listed below are T cell receptor beta chains from one sample, sequenced in a study of T cells in Graves' hyperthyroidism and ophthalmopathy. Via MiXCR, TCRdb re-called the multiplex PCR reads, giving one row per CDR3 protein. The data show roughly 640,000 distinct CDR3 sequences, 15% to 20% seen once. Sample: blood. These TCRs come from a middle-aged woman with Graves' ophthalmopathy. Both conserved end residues are part of each CDR3. The order of the fields is V gene, clone size, D gene, J gene, CDR3 protein, CDR3 DNA. The D gene is left open where the match is weak. Expanded clones are given a class, and other clones once, few, many or no size at all.

v_gene: TRBV12-3/TRBV12-4
abundance: -
d_gene: -
j_gene: TRBJ2-1
CDR3aa: CASRYDKSSYNEQFF
CDR3nt: TGTGCCAGCAGATATGATAAGAGCTCCTACAATGAGCAGTTCTTC

v_gene: TRBV29-1
abundance: many
d_gene: TRBD2
j_gene: TRBJ2-7
CDR3aa: CSVSAGAHYEQYF
CDR3nt: TGCAGCGTTTCAGCGGGAGCCCACTACGAGCAGTACTTC

v_gene: TRBV11-2
abundance: many
d_gene: TRBD1
j_gene: TRBJ2-5
CDR3aa: CASSSGQGVQETQYF
CDR3nt: TGTGCCAGCAGCTCTGGACAGGGAGTACAAGAGACCCAGTACTTC

v_gene: TRBV12-3/TRBV12-4
abundance: few
d_gene: TRBD1
j_gene: TRBJ2-3
CDR3aa: CASKPRGTGGYDTQYF
CDR3nt: TGTGCCAGCAAACCACGAGGGACAGGGGGTTACGATACGCAGTATTTT

v_gene: TRBV28
abundance: many
d_gene: TRBD2
j_gene: TRBJ2-3
CDR3aa: CASSLWREGQDTQYF
CDR3nt: TGTGCCAGCAGTTTGTGGCGGGAGGGCCAAGATACGCAGTATTTT

v_gene: TRBV27
abundance: many
d_gene: -
j_gene: TRBJ2-7
CDR3aa: CASSLKPVSYEQYF
CDR3nt: TGTGCCAGCAGTTTAAAACCGGTCTCCTACGAGCAGTACTTC

v_gene: TRBV10-3
abundance: many
d_gene: TRBD1
j_gene: TRBJ2-7
CDR3aa: CAISESSGTGNEQYF
CDR3nt: TGTGCCATCAGTGAGTCCTCCGGGACAGGGAATGAGCAGTACTTC

v_gene: TRBV13
abundance: -
d_gene: -
j_gene: TRBJ1-1
CDR3aa: CASSLGPPGGGEAFF
CDR3nt: TGTGCCAGCAGCTTAGGACCCCCTGGAGGGGGTGAAGCTTTCTTT

v_gene: TRBV6-1
abundance: many
d_gene: TRBD1
j_gene: TRBJ1-1
CDR3aa: CASNYRTGAMNTEAFF
CDR3nt: TGTGCCAGCAATTATAGGACAGGGGCTATGAACACTGAAGCTTTCTTT

v_gene: TRBV30
abundance: many
d_gene: -
j_gene: TRBJ2-2
CDR3aa: CAWSVGDTDTGELFF
CDR3nt: TGTGCCTGGAGTGTTGGGGACACCGACACCGGGGAGCTGTTTTTT

v_gene: TRBV20-1
abundance: few
d_gene: -
j_gene: TRBJ2-1
CDR3aa: CSASMSNRGYNEQFF
CDR3nt: TGCAGTGCTAGTATGTCGAACCGCGGATACAATGAGCAGTTCTTC

v_gene: TRBV11-1
abundance: many
d_gene: -
j_gene: TRBJ2-7
CDR3aa: CASSAHPTIGEQYF
CDR3nt: TGTGCCAGCAGCGCCCACCCTACGATCGGGGAGCAGTACTTC

v_gene: TRBV5-1
abundance: -
d_gene: -
j_gene: TRBJ1-5
CDR3aa: CASSLGGGDVDPQHF
CDR3nt: TGCGCCAGCAGCTTGGGGGGGGGCGACGTTGATCCCCAGCATTTT

v_gene: TRBV25-1
abundance: few
d_gene: -
j_gene: TRBJ2-3
CDR3aa: CASRSSGGGDTQYF
CDR3nt: TGTGCCAGCAGGTCCAGCGGAGGGGGGGATACGCAGTATTTT

v_gene: TRBV28
abundance: few
d_gene: -
j_gene: TRBJ1-5
CDR3aa: CASSNQPQHF
CDR3nt: TGTGCCAGCAGTAATCAGCCCCAGCATTTT

v_gene: TRBV7-2
abundance: -
d_gene: TRBD2
j_gene: TRBJ2-1
CDR3aa: CASSRYAGTSRGNEQFF
CDR3nt: TGTGCCAGCAGCCGTTACGCCGGGACTAGCCGTGGAAATGAGCAGTTCTTC

v_gene: TRBV7-9
abundance: many
d_gene: TRBD1
j_gene: TRBJ2-5
CDR3aa: CASSLDGTGWETQYF
CDR3nt: TGTGCCAGCAGCTTAGACGGGACAGGGTGGGAGACCCAGTACTTC

v_gene: TRBV27
abundance: -
d_gene: -
j_gene: TRBJ1-1
CDR3aa: CASSSPGIPNTEAFF
CDR3nt: TGTGCCAGCAGTTCTCCTGGGATACCGAACACTGAAGCTTTCTTT

v_gene: TRBV6-1
abundance: few
d_gene: -
j_gene: TRBJ1-1
CDR3aa: CASRRYGGQAKTEAFF
CDR3nt: TGTGCCAGCAGACGCTACGGTGGGCAGGCTAAGACTGAAGCTTTCTTT

v_gene: TRBV11-2
abundance: many
d_gene: TRBD2
j_gene: TRBJ2-1
CDR3aa: CASSLEGAGGRNEQFF
CDR3nt: TGTGCCAGCAGCTTAGAGGGAGCGGGGGGGAGGAATGAGCAGTTCTTC

v_gene: TRBV6-1
abundance: many
d_gene: TRBD2
j_gene: TRBJ2-7
CDR3aa: CASSPAASGNAYEQYF
CDR3nt: TGTGCCAGCAGCCCTGCGGCTAGCGGAAATGCCTACGAGCAGTACTTC

v_gene: TRBV12-3/TRBV12-4
abundance: -
d_gene: -
j_gene: TRBJ1-2
CDR3aa: CASSIRENYGYTF
CDR3nt: TGTGCCAGCAGTATCCGGGAGAACTATGGCTACACCTTC

v_gene: TRBV20-1
abundance: once
d_gene: -
j_gene: TRBJ2-7
CDR3aa: CSASQLATEQYF
CDR3nt: TGCAGTGCTAGCCAACTAGCAACCGAGCAGTACTTC

v_gene: TRBV11-2
abundance: many
d_gene: -
j_gene: TRBJ1-6
CDR3aa: CASSELRGGFGSPLHF
CDR3nt: TGTGCCAGCAGCGAACTTCGCGGCGGCTTTGGTTCACCCCTCCACTTT

v_gene: TRBV6-1
abundance: many
d_gene: -
j_gene: TRBJ1-5
CDR3aa: CASTIGAVNQPQHF
CDR3nt: TGTGCCAGCACCATAGGGGCAGTGAATCAGCCCCAGCATTTT